The 14 T cell receptor beta chains below all came from one sample that was sequenced in a study of blood T cell repertoires in COVID-19. Here immunoSEQ multiplex PCR was the method, and the copy in TCRdb shows in-frame clones only, minus some. This table has about 270,000 clones, 80% to 90% appearing once. Sequences were obtained from PBMCs or T cells enriched from blood (not recorded which). The receptors stem from a woman younger than 30 who had recovered from COVID-19.

The genes are TRBV19 and TRBJ1-2; tentative D call: TRBD1 (6 bases). The CDR3 is 15 residues long. Trimming shortened V by 6 bases and J by 6 bases, and 20 bases separated the two germline ends. Germline loops: CDR1 LNHDA, CDR2 SQIVND (reference sequence). The CDR3 nucleotides read TGTGCCAGTAGGCGCCCCGGATACAGGGCGGATGGCTACACCTTC. Amino acid sequence: CASRRPGYRADGYTF.

The chain has TRBV7-9 and TRBJ2-5; 7 positions agree with TRBD1. Germline CDR1 is SEHNR and CDR2 is FQNEAQ (reference sequence). This CDR3 region has 17 residues. V lost 10 bases, J lost 4 bases, and 21 bases stayed unmatched. DNA of the CDR3: TGTGCCACCGGGATAGAGACAGGGCCGAGGAGCTTAGAGACCCAGTACTTC. Translating gives CATGIETGPRSLETQYF. Full variable domain (missing parts from reference TRBV7-9 and TRBJ2-5): DTGVSQNPRHKITKRGQNVTFRCDPISEHNRLYWYRQTLGQGPEFLTYFQNEAQLEKSRLLSDRFSAERPKGSFSTLEIQRTEQGDSAMYLCATGIETGPRSLETQYFGPGTRLLVL.

The rearrangement uses TRBV7-3 and TRBJ2-2, with D unclear. This CDR3 spans 13 amino acids. The V gene lost 5 bases and the J gene lost 7 bases, with 11 bases spanning the gap. Per the germline V gene, CDR1 is SGHTA and CDR2 is FQGTGA. The CDR3 loop reads CASSRSQVGELFF. CDR3 bases: TGTGCCAGCAGCAGATCCCAGGTCGGGGAGCTGTTTTTT.

The V gene is TRBV3-1 (or the pseudogene TRBV3-2), the J gene TRBJ1-1, with D perhaps TRBD1 (5 bases). The V gene's germline CDR1 is LGHDT and CDR2 YNNKEL (reference sequence). The CDR3 covers 14 residues. The ends were cut back, 2 bases at V and 6 bases at J, with 13 bases in the middle. The CDR3 nucleotides are TGTGCCAGCAGCCAAAGGGGTACGGGCGCTGAAGCTTTCTTT. Translated: CASSQRGTGAEAFF.

This chain joins TRBV11-3 and TRBJ2-5, with D unresolved. CDR3 length: 10 residues. Germline assignment: CDR1 SGHNT and CDR2 YENEEA. V lost 6 bases, J lost 9 bases, and 8 bases lay in between. The CDR3 here is CASSSVSQYF. The CDR3 DNA sequence: TGTGCCAGCAGTTCGGTGTCCCAGTACTTC.

The rearrangement uses TRBV7-2 and TRBJ1-5, with TRBD1 identical over 9 bases. This CDR3 has 16 amino acids. V dropped 0 bases and J dropped 7; count of bases not matched to a gene: 7. Germline-derived CDR1 and CDR2 are SGHTA and FQGNSA. CDR3 DNA sequence: TGTGCCAGCAGCTTAGCGGGGACAGGGCAGGGACAGCCCCAGCATTTT. Amino acids: CASSLAGTGQGQPQHF.

The genes are TRBV5-4 and TRBJ1-1, with 7 bases aligning to TRBD1. The CDR3 totals 15 residues. The trim removed 4 bases at V and 0 bases at J, leaving 6 bases unmatched. Germline assignment: CDR1 SGHNT and CDR2 YYREEE (reference sequence). CDR3 nucleotide sequence: TGTGCCAGCAGCAATCCAGGGGGGATGAACACTGAAGCTTTCTTT. Translated, it gives CASSNPGGMNTEAFF. Looking up the rest from reference TRBV5-4 and TRBJ1-1 gives the full variable domain: ETGVTQSPTHLIKTRGQQVTLRCSSQSGHNTVSWYQQALGQGPQFIFQYYREEENGRGNFPPRFSGLQFPNYSSELNVNALELDDSALYLCASSNPGGMNTEAFFGQGTRLTVV.

V and J are TRBV15 and TRBJ2-7, with a possible D match to TRBD1 (6 bases). Germline V gene lookup returns CDR1 LNHNV and CDR2 YYDKDF (reference sequence). This CDR3 is 13 amino acids long. With 3 bases removed from V and 1 base from J, the gap between germline ends came to 7 bases. CDR3 sequence: CATSRDSSYEQYF. As DNA, the CDR3 is TGTGCCACCAGCAGGGACAGTTCCTACGAGCAGTACTTC.

J is TRBJ1-3 and V is TRBV18; a weak D match, TRBD1 (5 bases). With 6 bases removed from V and 0 bases from J, the gap between germline ends came to 15 bases. Germline-derived CDR1 and CDR2 are KGHSH and LQKENI. This CDR3 is 16 amino acids long. This CDR3 is CASSREGSASGNTIYF. The CDR3, as DNA: TGTGCCAGCTCTAGGGAGGGGTCCGCCTCTGGAAACACCATATATTTT.

This sequence joins TRBV5-5 and TRBJ2-6; 9 positions match TRBD1. CDR3 size: 18 residues. V was pared by 2 bases and J by 0 bases, with 6 bases of the junction left unmatched. The V gene's germline CDR1 is SGHKS and CDR2 YYEKEE (reference sequence). CDR3 nucleotides: TGTGCCAGCAGCTTCGCGGGGACAGGGAGCTCTGGGGCCAACGTCCTGACTTTC. The encoded protein is CASSFAGTGSSGANVLTF.

This clone was detected once. The chain combines TRBV5-5 with TRBJ2-7, with 8 bases fitting TRBD1. The CDR3 length is 14 residues. The germline gives CDR1 SGHKS, CDR2 YYEKEE (reference sequence). V lost 0 bases and J lost 3; bases outside the gene matches: 2. The CDR3: CASSLEGQGYEQYF. The CDR3 nucleotides read TGTGCCAGCAGCTTGGAAGGACAGGGCTACGAGCAGTACTTC. Full variable domain (outside the CDR3, taken from reference TRBV5-5 and TRBJ2-7): DAGVTQSPTHLIKTRGQQVTLRCSPISGHKSVSWYQQVLGQGPQFIFQYYEKEERGRGNFPDRFSARQFPNYSSELNVNALLLGDSALYLCASSLEGQGYEQYFGPGTRLTVT.

The V gene is TRBV5-4, the J gene TRBJ2-5; TRBD2 agrees at 12 bases. The J segment lost 2 bases and the V segment lost 0 bases, leaving 5 bases of the junction unmatched. Germline V CDR1 and CDR2: SGHNT, YYREEE (reference sequence). The CDR3 is made up of 17 amino acids. This CDR3 is CASSLGGTSGLQETQYF. In DNA form, the CDR3 reads TGTGCCAGCAGCTTGGGGGGGACTAGCGGGTTACAAGAGACCCAGTACTTC.

V and J are TRBV28 and TRBJ1-3, with a possible D match to TRBD1 (5 bases). Trimming stripped 7 bases from V and 3 bases from J, with 13 bases between. The length of the CDR3 is 14 residues. Germline loops: CDR1 MDHEN, CDR2 SYDVKM. This CDR3 reads CASKATGRGNTIYF. CDR3 in DNA: TGTGCCAGCAAGGCAACAGGCCGTGGAAACACCATATATTTT.

This clone was seen once. The J gene is TRBJ1-5, the V gene TRBV19; D gene unclear. The germline gives CDR1 LNHDA, CDR2 SQIVND (reference sequence). Trimming pared 3 bases from V and 1 base from J, leaving 13 bases between. The CDR3 loop spans 16 amino acids. The CDR3 bases are TGTGCCAGTAGTATCCAAGGGAGAGAAAGCAATCAGCCCCAGCATTTT. Translated: CASSIQGRESNQPQHF.